This T cell receptor (beta chain) appears in the sequencing data of a study of OX40 agonist ivuxolimab in advanced cancers. The overall study: The dose of intravenous ivuxolimab that patients received every 2 weeks ranged from 0.01 to 10 mg/kg. Among those enrolled, mean age was around 55 years (range about 20 to 79) and 75% to 90% were male.

The junction had 5 bases not matched to a gene; V was cut back by 0 bases and J by 5 bases. Germline CDR1 is SGHTA and CDR2 is FQGNSA. The CDR3 length is 16 residues. Only in-frame clones appear in the TCRdb table, and some are missing; sequencing was by immunoSEQ multiplex PCR. The data show approximately 91,000 clones, 70% to 90% seen once. The rearrangement links TRBV7-2 to TRBJ1-4; 8 bases are shared with TRBD1. Sequencing was performed on CD4+ or CD8+ T cells sorted from blood, taken in a trial of the OX40 agonist ivuxolimab. The clonotype originates from an adult with an advanced solid tumor such as melanoma, head and neck, liver or kidney cancer. CDR3 amino acids: CASSLALGQANEKLFF. The CDR3 DNA is TGTGCCAGCAGCTTAGCGCTGGGACAGGCAAATGAAAAACTGTTTTTT.